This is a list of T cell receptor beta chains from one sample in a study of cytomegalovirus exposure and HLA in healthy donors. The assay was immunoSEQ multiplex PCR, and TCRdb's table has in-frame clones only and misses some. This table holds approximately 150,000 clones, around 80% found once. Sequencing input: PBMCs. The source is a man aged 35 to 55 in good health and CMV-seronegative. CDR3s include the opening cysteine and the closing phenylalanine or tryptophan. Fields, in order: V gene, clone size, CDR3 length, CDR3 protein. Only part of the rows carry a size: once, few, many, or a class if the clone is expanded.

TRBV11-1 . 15 CASSLVGGAQETQYF
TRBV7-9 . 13 CASSLGQYYEQYF
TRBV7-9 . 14 CSSSPGQSNQPQHF
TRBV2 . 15 CASSPNLAGQDTQYF
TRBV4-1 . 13 CASSQRPEDEQYF
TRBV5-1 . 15 CASSLGSSGSNEQFF
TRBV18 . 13 CASSPEGLAGGHF
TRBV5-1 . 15 CASTGGRSNTGELFF
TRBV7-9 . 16 CASSRGQGAGANGLTF
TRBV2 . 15 CASRQRQGINSPLHF
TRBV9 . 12 CASSVGENEQFF
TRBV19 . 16 CASSPPAGQRTYEQYF
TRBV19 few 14 CASRPSGAHNEQFF
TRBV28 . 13 CASRGTANEKLFF
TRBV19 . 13 CASRAGGTGELFF
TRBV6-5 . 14 CASSPARIGYGYTF
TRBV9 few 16 CASSVLSGAYTGELFF
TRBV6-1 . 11 CASRRGQPQHF
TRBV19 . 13 CASSITGLATQYF
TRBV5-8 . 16 CASSIQWGGRTGELFF
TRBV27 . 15 CASRLSSGSFHEQYF
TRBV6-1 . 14 CASRAGGLNQPQHF
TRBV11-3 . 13 CASSSNRDYEQYF
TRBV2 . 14 CASSVSVEVPGYTF
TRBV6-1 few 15 CASRETGIISAEAFF
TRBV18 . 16 CASSKTGTSGSPEQFF
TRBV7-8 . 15 CASSQLQGARQPQHF
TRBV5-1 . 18 CASSLVLAGGPGQDTQYF
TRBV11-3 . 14 CASSAGPPNSPLHF
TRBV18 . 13 CASLPGLVDEQFF
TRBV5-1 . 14 CASSLVGPWETQYF
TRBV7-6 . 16 CASSTLAGGPTDTQYF
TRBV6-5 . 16 CASSYRQGLNSYEQYF
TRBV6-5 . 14 CASSRGQVPGELFF
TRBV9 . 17 CASSAAPRATHTDTQYF
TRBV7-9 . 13 CSSSLGNAGGQYF